This passage covers 24 T cell receptor beta chains from one sample sequenced in a study of OX40 agonist ivuxolimab in advanced cancers. Clones were read by immunoSEQ multiplex PCR, and TCRdb kept only the in-frame ones, dropping some. The sample records 83,000 or so clones, approximately 86% being singletons. The material was CD4+ or CD8+ T cells sorted from blood, obtained in a trial of the OX40 agonist ivuxolimab. All receptors come from an adult with an advanced solid tumor such as melanoma, head and neck, liver or kidney cancer.

The chain recombines TRBV4-1 with TRBJ2-2; 10 bases match TRBD1. The V segment lost 3 bases and the J segment 0 bases; nucleotides outside the gene matches: 13. The length of the CDR3 is 20 residues. Germline V gene lookup returns CDR1 MGHRA and CDR2 YSYEKL. The CDR3 sequence is CASSHTIAGTGASNTGELFF. The CDR3 DNA follows: TGCGCCAGCAGCCATACTATCGCCGGGACAGGGGCTTCGAACACCGGGGAGCTGTTTTTT.

The V and J genes are TRBV28 and TRBJ1-2; a possible D gene is TRBD1 (5 bases). The germline V and J ends were trimmed by 3 bases and 3 bases, with 11 bases remaining between them. CDR3 length: 14 amino acids. Per germline, CDR1 MDHEN and CDR2 SYDVKM. The CDR3 here is CASSFGMGDYGYTF. CDR3 bases: TGTGCCAGCAGTTTTGGTATGGGGGACTATGGCTACACCTTC.

The chain has TRBV14 and TRBJ1-3, with D unresolved. CDR3 size: 14 residues. V was clipped by 5 bases and J by 1 base, with 9 bases between them. Germline V lookup: CDR1 SGHDN, CDR2 FVKESK. In DNA, the CDR3 is TGTGCCAGCAGCACTCGGAGGTCTGGAAACACCATATATTTT. Its translation is CASSTRRSGNTIYF.

The genes are TRBV18 and TRBJ2-5; D perhaps matches TRBD2 (6 bases). V was shortened by 2 bases and J by 5 bases, with 12 bases between the two germline ends. CDR1 KGHSH and CDR2 LQKENI come from the germline V gene. This CDR3 spans 14 amino acids. This CDR3 is CASSPGMGGETQYF. DNA of the CDR3: TGTGCCAGCTCACCAGGGATGGGAGGCGAGACCCAGTACTTC.

The chain couples TRBV7-8 to TRBJ2-3; maybe TRBD2 (7 bases). The germline V gene has CDR1 SGHVS and CDR2 FQNEAQ. The CDR3 loop spans 14 amino acids. The V gene lost 4 bases and the J gene lost 8 bases, with 16 bases spanning the gap. Written as DNA, the CDR3 is TGTGCCAGCAGCTCCCCCCGGGGGGCTCCTACGCAGTATTTT. Translating gives CASSSPRGAPTQYF.

Here the CDR3 reads CASSEGAAYGYTF. CDR3 bases: TGTGCCAGTAGTGAGGGGGCGGCCTATGGCTACACCTTC. This chain uses TRBV19 with TRBJ1-2, with 7 bases fitting TRBD1. Germline assignment: CDR1 LNHDA and CDR2 SQIVND (reference sequence). After removal of 5 bases from V and 4 bases from J, the junction contained 4 bases not matched to a gene. The CDR3 is 13 residues long.

This clone was seen only a few times. The V gene is TRBV11-3, the J gene TRBJ2-7, with TRBD2 identical over 7 bases. Germline V gene data show CDR1 as SGHNT and CDR2 as YENEEA. The junction had 5 bases not matched to a gene; V was cut back by 3 bases and J by 6 bases. The CDR3 is 13 residues long. CDR3 sequence (DNA): TGTGCCAGCAGCTTCCGGCGGGGGAGCGAGCAGTACTTC. It encodes CASSFRRGSEQYF.

V usage is TRBV14 and J usage is TRBJ2-7, with 9 positions matching TRBD2. Germline V CDR1 and CDR2: SGHDN, FVKESK. This CDR3 is built from 15 residues. J lost 4 bases, V lost 4 bases, and 8 bases had no gene match. CDR3 in amino acids: CASSRAAGGGYEQYF. CDR3 bases: TGTGCCAGCAGCCGAGCAGCGGGAGGAGGATACGAGCAGTACTTC.

The CDR3 here is CASSWGGRPSTDTQYF. In DNA, the CDR3 is TGTGCCAGCAGTTGGGGGGGCAGGCCTAGCACAGATACGCAGTATTTT. The V and J genes are TRBV27 and TRBJ2-3; D possibly corresponds to TRBD2 (7 bases). Trimming shortened V by 4 bases and J by 0 bases, and 14 bases separated the two germline ends. The CDR3 consists of 16 residues. The germline V gene encodes CDR1 MNHEY and CDR2 SMNVEV (reference sequence).

The rearrangement uses TRBV18 and TRBJ2-7; D unresolved. There are 14 residues in the CDR3. V was shortened by 2 bases and J by 3 bases, with 11 bases between the two germline ends. The germline V gene encodes CDR1 KGHSH and CDR2 LQKENI. The DNA for the CDR3 is TGTGCCAGCTCACCATATGATATCCGCTACGAGCAGTACTTC. This translates into CASSPYDIRYEQYF.

This clone was counted a single time. The chain couples TRBV5-1 to TRBJ2-7; D may be TRBD1 (6 bases). V was cut by 0 bases and J by 2 bases, with 9 bases left in between. CDR1 is SGHRS, CDR2 YFSETQ, per germline. The CDR3 runs to 14 residues. Here the CDR3 DNA reads TGCGCCAGCAGCTTGGTAGGGGGACCCTACGAGCAGTACTTC. It translates to CASSLVGGPYEQYF.

V is TRBV6-5 and J is TRBJ2-5; D is uncertain. Per the germline V gene, CDR1 is MNHEY and CDR2 is SVGAGI. The CDR3 is made up of 13 amino acids. Trimming took 5 bases from V and 4 from J, leaving 11 bases between them. CDR3 sequence: CASSRTWRETQYF. As DNA, the CDR3 is TGTGCCAGCAGTAGGACCTGGAGAGAGACCCAGTACTTC.

The chain has TRBV6-6 and TRBJ1-1; no clear D. The CDR3 totals 14 residues. Trimming took 2 bases from V and 2 from J, leaving 9 bases between them. The germline V gene encodes CDR1 MNHNY and CDR2 SVGAGI (reference sequence). The CDR3 DNA follows: TGTGCCAGCAGTTACGACTCGGGTAACACTGAAGCTTTCTTT. Encoded protein: CASSYDSGNTEAFF.

The CDR3 is CASSVVPTSSDTQYF. CDR3 coding DNA: TGTGCCAGCAGCGTAGTCCCTACTAGCTCTGATACGCAGTATTTT. The chain is built from TRBV9 and TRBJ2-3, with a possible D match to TRBD2 (6 bases). Trimming removed 0 bases from V and 6 bases from J, with 14 bases in between. The CDR3 is 15 amino acids. Germline V gene data show CDR1 as SGDLS and CDR2 as YYNGEE.

This chain links TRBV11-2 with TRBJ1-6; D gene ambiguous. In germline, CDR1 is SGHAT, CDR2 FQNNGV. This CDR3 is built from 15 residues. V lost 5 bases and J 8 bases, leaving 16 bases between the germline ends. The CDR3 spells CASSEEGTAYSPLHF. The CDR3 nucleotides are TGTGCCAGCAGCGAAGAAGGCACAGCCTATTCACCCCTCCACTTT. The full variable domain, completed using reference TRBV11-2 and TRBJ1-6, is EAGVAQSPRYKIIEKRQSVAFWCNPISGHATLYWYQQILGQGPKLLIQFQNNGVVDDSQLPKDRFSAERLKGVDSTLKIQPAKLEDSAVYLCASSEEGTAYSPLHFGNGTRLTVT.

The chain carries TRBV7-3 and TRBJ2-7; 14 nucleotides match TRBD2. The CDR3 sequence is 15 residues long. From germline, CDR1 is SGHTA and CDR2 FQGTGA. J lost 7 bases, V lost 2 bases, and 4 bases had no gene match. The CDR3, as DNA: TGTGCCAGCAGCTTAGCAGGGACTAGCGGGAGTGAGCAGTACTTC. The encoded protein is CASSLAGTSGSEQYF.

The chain combines TRBV11-2 with TRBJ2-7, with a possible D match to TRBD1 (7 bases). V gave up 4 bases and J gave up 6 bases, with 16 bases separating them. Germline assignment: CDR1 SGHAT and CDR2 FQNNGV. CDR3 length: 14 residues. The CDR3 DNA reads TGTGCCAGCAGCTGGAACAGGGGAGGCGGCGAGCAGTACTTC. Amino acid sequence: CASSWNRGGGEQYF.

This clone showed up just once. The chain has TRBV5-1 and TRBJ2-6, with TRBD2 matching 8 bases. The CDR3 spans 18 residues. Germline V gene lookup returns CDR1 SGHRS and CDR2 YFSETQ. Trimming removed 4 bases from V and 0 bases from J; junction bases left unmatched: 9. CDR3 sequence: CASSIGLAAYSGANVLTF. In nucleotides, the CDR3 is TGCGCCAGCAGCATAGGACTAGCTGCTTACTCTGGGGCCAACGTCCTGACTTTC.

The sample holds a few counts of this clone. The gene calls are TRBV9 and TRBJ1-3; TRBD1 might be the D (5 bases). The CDR3 length is 16 residues. Trimming pared 4 bases from V and 1 base from J, leaving 15 bases between. Germline CDR1 is SGDLS and CDR2 is YYNGEE. In nucleotides, the CDR3 is TGTGCCAGCAGCCAAACAGTGGGGGAGTCTGGAAACACCATATATTTT. Translated, it gives CASSQTVGESGNTIYF.

This clone was seen more than once but under ten times. The CDR3 region is CASSLRGSHGYTF. CDR3 nucleotides: TGTGCCAGCAGTTTACGTGGAAGCCATGGCTACACCTTC. The chain uses TRBV28 and TRBJ1-2; D remains unclear. The length of the CDR3 is 13 residues. V lost 2 bases, J lost 6 bases, and 10 bases lay in between. Germline V CDR1 and CDR2: MDHEN, SYDVKM.

V is TRBV4-1 and J is TRBJ2-5, with a tentative D call TRBD2 (5 bases). The CDR3 is made up of 18 amino acids. The V end was cut by 1 base, the J end by 4 bases, with 22 bases between. Germline values: CDR1 MGHRA, CDR2 YSYEKL. The CDR3 DNA follows: TGCGCCAGCAGCCAAGGTGGATTTAGCCGCCGGGATTTAGAGACCCAGTACTTC. It is translated as CASSQGGFSRRDLETQYF.

The chain joins TRBV7-9 to TRBJ1-1; D is unclear. This CDR3 contains 11 residues. Trimming stripped 1 base from V and 11 bases from J, with 8 bases between. Germline CDR1 SEHNR, CDR2 FQNEAQ (reference sequence). The CDR3 bases are TGTGCCAGCAGCTTAGGGCAGAACGCTTTCTTT. As protein: CASSLGQNAFF.

The chain recombines TRBV29-1 with TRBJ2-5, with unresolved D. The CDR3 has 11 amino acids. Deletions cut 2 bases from V and 5 bases from J, with 6 bases between. The germline V gene encodes CDR1 SQVTM and CDR2 ANQGSEA. The CDR3 sequence: CSVEMLETQYF. DNA for the CDR3: TGCAGCGTTGAAATGTTGGAGACCCAGTACTTC.

This clone has a single count. The chain links TRBV6-1 to TRBJ1-5, with D hard to call. Looked up from germline, CDR1 is MNHNS and CDR2 is SASEGT. The CDR3 runs 13 residues. V dropped 4 bases and J dropped 3 bases, with 7 bases sitting between them. The CDR3 region has the DNA TGTGCCAGCAGTGTTGTCTCCAATCAGCCCCAGCATTTT. It translates to CASSVVSNQPQHF.